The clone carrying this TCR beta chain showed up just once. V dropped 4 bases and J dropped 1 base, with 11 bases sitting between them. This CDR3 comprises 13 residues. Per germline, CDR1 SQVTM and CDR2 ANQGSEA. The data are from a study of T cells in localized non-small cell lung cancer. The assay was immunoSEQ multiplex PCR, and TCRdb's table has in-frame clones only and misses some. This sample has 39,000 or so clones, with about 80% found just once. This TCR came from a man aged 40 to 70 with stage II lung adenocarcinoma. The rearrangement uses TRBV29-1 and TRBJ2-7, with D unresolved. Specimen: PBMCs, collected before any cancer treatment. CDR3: CSVAESLSYEQYF. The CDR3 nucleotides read TGCAGCGTTGCCGAAAGCTTATCCTACGAGCAGTACTTC.